This T cell receptor (beta chain) was retrieved from a study of control samples from healthy donors and cancer patients. Libraries were prepared by immunoSEQ multiplex PCR; TCRdb keeps only in-frame clonotypes and omits some of them. The sample contains about 67,000 clones, approximately 87% of which appear only once. J was trimmed by 3 bases and V by 4 bases; bases with no gene match: 5. Germline V CDR1 and CDR2: MNHEY, SVGAGI. CDR3 length: 14 residues. This clonotype was obtained from a woman between 45 and 60 years old with head and neck cancer. The gene calls are TRBV6-5 and TRBJ1-1; 7 nucleotides agree with TRBD1. The specimen sequenced was PBMCs. The CDR3 DNA is TGTGCCAGCAGTTCCCAGGGGGGGGACACTGAAGCTTTCTTT. The encoded protein is CASSSQGGDTEAFF.